This T cell receptor (beta chain) was documented in a study of blood T cell repertoires in COVID-19. The overall study: There were acute and convalescent COVID-19 samples, and they came from the United States, Italy and Spain. Sample material is recorded as cDNA or gDNA derived from T cells, B-cell-depleted T cells, or PBMCs.

This clone has a single count. How the authors handled the data: Amplification of reference gene primers was used by the study to estimate nucleated cell counts. Libraries were prepared by immunoSEQ multiplex PCR; TCRdb keeps only in-frame clonotypes and omits some of them. D and trimming were read from the DNA, whereas the V and J calls and clone size are those reported in that table. The sample shows about 180,000 clones, approximately 87% of them seen only once. Germline values: CDR1 MNHEY, CDR2 SMNVEV (reference sequence). With V trimmed by 3 bases and J by 0 bases, 1 base remained unmatched. This CDR3 contains 15 residues.

Sequencing was performed on peripheral blood. The source is a man between 65 and 85 years old with active or convalescent COVID-19. The J gene is TRBJ1-4, the V gene TRBV27, with TRBD1 matching 7 bases. CDR3 nucleotides: TGTGCCAGCAGTTTGGGACAGACAACTAATGAAAAACTGTTTTTT. Amino acids: CASSLGQTTNEKLFF.